Here is one TCR beta chain with its context. This sample was included in a study of T cells in women clearing cervical HPV infection. Study background: Only a few women had HLA typing results available.

Measured with immunoSEQ multiplex PCR; TCRdb has only the in-frame clones, and not every one. The sample data list more than 40,000 clones. The sequenced material came from blood buffy coat. The origin of this receptor is a woman aged 18 to 75 with a cervical HPV16 infection that either progressed to CIN3+ or cleared (not recorded which).

CDR3: CASSPGAGGETQYF. The CDR3 DNA, read in part, is TGTGCCAGCAGTCCTGGGGCCGGGGGAGAGACG. V and J are TRBV5-4 and TRBJ2-3; D is possibly TRBD2 (6 bases). The read terminates 3 residues ahead of where the CDR3 ends, so the germline J gene completes it. The CDR3 has 14 amino acids. From germline, CDR1 is SGHNT and CDR2 YYREEE (reference sequence).